This T cell receptor (beta chain) was sequenced for a study of cytomegalovirus exposure and HLA in healthy donors (dated by TCRdb to 2016 to 2017). Notes on the research overall: An earlier analysis of approximately 640 of the donors reported 250 to 350 Gb of sequence data and roughly 110 million unique TCR beta sequences from some 180 million T cells. Roughly 290 gigabases of sequencing data and around 88 million unique TCR sequences made up an early release that covered approximately 650 HLA-typed donors. Of the roughly 400 genotyped donors, approximately 82% fell in the genetic ancestry cluster associated with self-reported Caucasian donors. The study aimed to test whether signatures of past pathogen exposure could be identified by cataloging public T cell receptors. The study profiled the T cell repertoires of hundreds of subjects by immunosequencing and related them to cytomegalovirus serostatus. In addition to the first cohort of 666 subjects, a separate validation cohort of 120 different subjects was used. The study combined high-throughput TCR immunosequencing, statistical association of individual TCRs with disease status, and machine learning to predict cytomegalovirus infection status. In a later analysis, previously published TCR beta repertoires from more than 500 donors were re-analyzed and high-resolution HLA genotyping was added so that TCR occurrence patterns could be studied. In the later analysis, no new phenotypic data were used to find candidate immune exposures; instead, reliance was placed on TCR beta sequences and their occurrence across donors. An earlier analysis of approximately 630 of the donors applied high-throughput TCR beta sequencing to assess whether each TCR beta V gene segment acted as functional or pseudogenic. Donor age, sex, ethnicity and CMV serostatus were collected together with the repertoire data. Genome-wide SNP genotypes for about 60% of the roughly 700 donors were used in a later genetic analysis, which treated that subset as a discovery cohort. All discovery cohort repertoires had been generated on a single sequencing platform. Both class I and class II loci were covered by HLA typing, at four-digit resolution. Typing coverage differed by locus: A, B, C, DRB1 and DQB1 were typed in roughly 620-630 donors, DQA1 in roughly 510, DPA1 in 600 to 610, and DPB1 in just under 490. Roughly 5 DR-DQ haplotypes were handled as single units for association and clustering, since linkage in the cohort was strong. Across 300 to 400 genotyped donors of the cohort, an average of roughly 250,000 unique TCR beta nucleotide sequences per donor were sequenced, and 15% to 20% of those sequences were non-productive.

On this clone itself: Its antigen is currently not known. One base away there is no much larger clone; base qualities are not given.

Results and caveats for the whole study, not just this receptor: Roughly uniform sequencing depth across donors was assumed in presence/absence analyses, although this assumption may not hold. The cohort was sequenced for TCR beta chains only, and without alpha or paired-chain data the features that could be detected were limited. Most CMV-associated TCR beta chains appeared to be HLA-restricted in a later analysis, and the HLA associations seemed to be driven largely by CMV exposure. Linkage disequilibrium might explain the correlated functional status among segregating V segments, but an unknown experimental factor could not be ruled out. In a later analysis, HLA-associated TCR beta chains were found to be more clonally expanded and to have lower generation probabilities than equally common non-associated chains. A later genetic analysis reported fewer N-insertions in productive TCRs among donors in an Asian-associated ancestry cluster than the roughly 720-donor mean. A further reported finding was that TCR beta sequences accurately predicted the HLA-A and HLA-B alleles for most subjects in the first cohort. Across donors, most TCR sequences were observed very rarely, whereas some public TCRs were present in many individuals. Roughly 17 rarely observed V segments, including chromosome 9 orphons, were excluded from the earlier analysis of several hundred of the donors because counts were too low. A later analysis associated 15,000 or so TCR beta sequences with specific HLA alleles at a false discovery rate of 0.05. In a later analysis, TCR association rates were found to vary across HLA loci, with the most associated TCRs seen for DRB1 alleles and the fewest for HLA-C alleles. In vitro tests confirmed that a few of the cytomegalovirus-associated TCR beta chains recognize cytomegalovirus antigens. Strong co-occurrence of HLA alleles, especially DR and DQ, made assigning TCR associations to individual alleles difficult. A total of fewer than 200 TCR beta chains were listed by the study as associated with cytomegalovirus. Because some donors lacked HLA typing at each locus, the association tests relied only on the typed subset. The authors suggested that the approach could potentially be generalized to other disease states and immunological phenotypes. For the cohort, immune exposure information was limited to CMV serostatus. Several of the top co-occurrence clusters appeared to be linked to parvovirus B19, influenza, CMV and Epstein-Barr virus, according to a later analysis. A cluster of highly shared sequence variants was judged likely to be a technical artifact of the sequencing pipeline. Broadly in line with IMGT annotations, most TCR beta V segments showed up in productive rearrangements about 90% or about 30% of the time in an earlier analysis of around 600 of the donors. V-gene and J-gene trimming of TCR beta chains was associated with a missense DCLRE1C variant in a later genetic analysis, and the association was replicated in an independent cohort. Some IMGT-functional V segments, including TRBV6-2 and TRBV6-3, could not be distinguished by the 87-base-pair reads and were therefore excluded. In both the original and validation cohorts, the classifier was reported to diagnose cytomegalovirus status with high specificity and sensitivity.

The method behind the library was the immunoSEQ multiplex PCR assay. The multiplex PCR relied on a mix of 60 forward primers for TCR Vbeta segments and 13 reverse primers for TCR Jbeta segments. The CDR3 region of rearranged TCR beta genes was amplified from genomic DNA with a multiplex PCR assay. The amplified TCR beta libraries were sequenced on the Illumina HiSeq System as 87-base-pair reads. The study's processing was this. Across the 670 or so repertoires, a later analysis counted approximately 83 million unique TCR beta chains, roughly 11 million of which were shared by at least two donors. A nearest-neighbor algorithm error-corrected the raw reads and collapsed the reads into unique sequences, merging closely related sequences to remove PCR and sequencing errors. CDR3 sequences were aligned to IMGT reference sequences to assign V, D and J gene segments. For a sequence to be retained, at least a six-nucleotide match to both a V gene segment and a J gene segment was required. Rearrangements were classified as productive when the CDR3 lacked stop codons and remained in frame with V and J, and all other rearrangements were classified as non-productive. CDR3 was defined by IMGT convention, running from the second conserved V-encoded cysteine to the conserved J-encoded phenylalanine. The earlier analysis of fewer than 700 of the donors excluded sequences that lacked an unambiguous match to a single V gene segment. In an earlier analysis of approximately 500 of the donors, a V segment was called functional when productive rearrangements were above 56.7%, and segregating when the standard deviation between donors exceeded 5%. A statistical classification framework was developed to diagnose cytomegalovirus status using the catalog of TCR beta chain sequences. In a later analysis, TCR nucleotide sequences were compared against IMGT/GENE-DB human TR gene sequences so that V and J genes could be assigned. Using the TCRdist pipeline, a later analysis assigned CDR3 sequences along with most-parsimonious VDJ recombination scenarios. In a later analysis, each TCR beta chain was defined by its CDR3 amino acid sequence together with its V-gene family, and reads without a unique V-gene family were excluded. A later analysis removed several hundred highly shared, low-generation-probability nucleotide sequences to deal with suspected cross-contamination and a sequencing artifact. In a later analysis, a clonal expansion index was calculated for each public chain from normalized within-repertoire ranks of inferred template counts. In a later analysis, generation probabilities were computed with a VDJ recombination model fitted to out-of-frame rearrangements, and the resulting probabilities were checked against IGoR. In a later analysis, hypergeometric tests were used to score TCR-TCR, TCR-HLA and TCR-CMV co-occurrence, with a repertoire-size bias correction applied to TCR pairs. In a later analysis, false discovery rates were estimated by permuting HLA or CMV assignments 20 times. In a later analysis, co-occurring TCRs were grouped with DBSCAN, and TCRdist sequence similarity was added when clustering was performed within HLA-allele-positive subsets. For co-occurrence clustering, repertoires with fewer than 30,000 or more than 120,000 public chains were excluded, along with five or six repertoires with anomalous nucleotide sharing. Here the immuneACCESS table is served through TCRdb, limited to in-frame sequences with V and J called. Missing clones are a known gap in these copies; in checked studies unresolved V genes cover under half, and the rest lacks a known reason. V and J calls and clone size follow that table, whereas D and trimming were derived from the DNA. This sample lists around 150,000 clones; roughly 85% were detected once. The top ten clonotypes cover around 1.3% of the sample.

The cohort comprised around 690 healthy bone marrow donors. At the time of sampling, every cohort member was nominally healthy, though immune exposures that went unrecorded were likely present. The donor tested CMV seronegative, placing the donor among the 350 to 400 seronegative members of the cohort. Every donor gave a peripheral blood sample, and the peripheral blood mononuclear cells from that sample were used for TCR beta sequencing. Genomic DNA extraction from the blood cell samples was performed with the Qiagen DNeasy Blood Extraction Kit. CDR1 SGHRS and CDR2 YFSETQ are derived from the germline V gene. Ends trimmed: V by 7 bases, J by 1 base; bases unmatched to a gene: 3. From its cysteine to its phenylalanine, the CDR3 spans 15 amino acids. The kept DNA is CDR3 alone, 45 bases in frame from the first base.

The chain joins TRBV5-1 to TRBJ2-1, with TRBD2 identical over 12 junction bases. This clonotype was sampled from a woman between 45 and 60 years old in good health and CMV-seronegative. Sequencing was done on a sample of PBMCs. CDR3 sequence: CASCTSGGSYNEQFF. DNA sequence: TGCGCCAGCTGTACTAGCGGGGGGTCCTACAATGAGCAGTTCTTC.